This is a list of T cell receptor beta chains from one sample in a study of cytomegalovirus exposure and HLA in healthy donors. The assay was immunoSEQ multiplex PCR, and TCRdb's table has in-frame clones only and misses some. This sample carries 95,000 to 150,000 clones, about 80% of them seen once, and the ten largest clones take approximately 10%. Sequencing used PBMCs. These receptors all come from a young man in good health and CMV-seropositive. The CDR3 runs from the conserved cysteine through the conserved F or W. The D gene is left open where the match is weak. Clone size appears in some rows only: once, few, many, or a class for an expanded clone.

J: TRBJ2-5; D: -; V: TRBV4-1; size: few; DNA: TGCGCCAGCAGCCAAGGGCTCCGGGAGGAGACCCAGTACTTC; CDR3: CASSQGLREETQYF
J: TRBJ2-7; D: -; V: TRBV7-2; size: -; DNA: TGTGCCAGCAGCTTAGCCTACAGGGACGAGCAGTACTTC; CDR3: CASSLAYRDEQYF
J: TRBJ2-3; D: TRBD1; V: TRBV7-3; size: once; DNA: TGTGCCAGCAGCCAGGGGGGCACAGATACGCAGTATTTT; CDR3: CASSQGGTDTQYF
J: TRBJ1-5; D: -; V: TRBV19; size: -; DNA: TGTGCCAGTAGTACCAGAACAGGGCGAGATGGCAATCAGCCCCAGCATTTT; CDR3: CASSTRTGRDGNQPQHF
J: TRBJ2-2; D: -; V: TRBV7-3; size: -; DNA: TGTGCCAGCAGCTTACAGGGAAACACCGGGGAGCTGTTTTTT; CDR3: CASSLQGNTGELFF
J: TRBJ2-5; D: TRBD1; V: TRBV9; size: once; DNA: TGTGCCAGCAGCGTAGAGGGGGCGGGAGAGACCCAGTACTTC; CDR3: CASSVEGAGETQYF
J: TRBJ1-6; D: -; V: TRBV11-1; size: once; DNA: TGTGCCAGCAGCACCCGACTGCTAGCGGCCCTCCACTTT; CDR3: CASSTRLLAALHF
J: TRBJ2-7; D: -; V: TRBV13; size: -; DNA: TGTGCCAGCAGCTTAGTGGGCCGCAGCTACGAGCAGTACTTC; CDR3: CASSLVGRSYEQYF
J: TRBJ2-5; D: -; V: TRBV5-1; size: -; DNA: TGCGCCAGCAGCCCACCCGCTTGGCACCGAGAGGGAGAGACCCAGTACTTC; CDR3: CASSPPAWHREGETQYF
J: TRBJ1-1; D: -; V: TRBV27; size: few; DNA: TGTGCCAGCAGTTTATCCCGGGGGAACACTGAAGCTTTCTTT; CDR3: CASSLSRGNTEAFF
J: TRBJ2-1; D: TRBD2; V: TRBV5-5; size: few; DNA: TGTGCCAGCAGCGGGATAGCGGGGCAGAACAATGAGCAGTTCTTC; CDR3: CASSGIAGQNNEQFF
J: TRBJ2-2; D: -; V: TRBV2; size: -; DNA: TGTGCCAGCAGGGAGGACAGAACCGGGGAGCTGTTTTTT; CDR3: CASREDRTGELFF
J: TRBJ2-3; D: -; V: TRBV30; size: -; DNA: TGTGCCTGGAGTGTAAGACAGGGCACAGATACGCAGTATTTT; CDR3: CAWSVRQGTDTQYF
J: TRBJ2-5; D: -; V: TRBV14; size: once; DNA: TGTGCCAGCAGCCGCTTCAGAGAGACCCAGTACTTC; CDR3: CASSRFRETQYF
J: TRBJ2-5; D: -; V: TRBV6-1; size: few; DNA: TGTGCCAGCAGTACGATCGGGGAGACCCAGTACTTC; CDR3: CASSTIGETQYF
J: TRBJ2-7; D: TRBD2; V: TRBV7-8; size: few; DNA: TGTGCCAGCAGCTTGTCTAGCGGGGACTCCTACGAGCAGTACTTC; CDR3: CASSLSSGDSYEQYF
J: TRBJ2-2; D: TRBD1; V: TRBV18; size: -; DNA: TGTGCCAGCTCATCCACAGGGGACACCGGGGAGCTGTTTTTT; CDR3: CASSSTGDTGELFF
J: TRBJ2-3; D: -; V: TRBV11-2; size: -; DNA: TGTGCCAGCAGCCAGACTAGACGAGATACGCAGTATTTT; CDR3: CASSQTRRDTQYF
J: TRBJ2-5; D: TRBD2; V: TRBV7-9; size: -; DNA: TGTGCCAGCAGCCATACTAGCGGGGGGGCCCGCGAGACCCAGTACTTC; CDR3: CASSHTSGGARETQYF
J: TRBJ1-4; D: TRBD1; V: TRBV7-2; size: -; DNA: TGTGCCAGCAGCTTACTTTCGGGGGGACAGGGGAATGAAAAACTGTTTTTT; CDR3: CASSLLSGGQGNEKLFF
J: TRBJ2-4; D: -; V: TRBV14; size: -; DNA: TGTGCCAGCAGCACACTGGCCCAGGGTTTTGACATTCAGTACTTC; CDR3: CASSTLAQGFDIQYF
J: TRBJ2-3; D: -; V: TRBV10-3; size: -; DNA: TGTGCCATCAGTGAGTCGACAGGACAAACAGATACGCAGTATTTT; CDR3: CAISESTGQTDTQYF
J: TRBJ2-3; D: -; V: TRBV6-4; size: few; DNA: TGTGCCAGCAGTGACGTGGAGACAGATACGCAGTATTTT; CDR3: CASSDVETDTQYF
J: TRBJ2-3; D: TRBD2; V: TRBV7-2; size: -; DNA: TGTGCCAGCAGCCGGACTAGCGGGGGGACAGATACGCAGTATTTT; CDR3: CASSRTSGGTDTQYF
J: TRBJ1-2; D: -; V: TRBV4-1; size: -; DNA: TGCGCCAGCAGCCATTCGAAAGGGGTTCGGTATGGCTACACCTTC; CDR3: CASSHSKGVRYGYTF
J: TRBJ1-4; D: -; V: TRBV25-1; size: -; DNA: TGTGCCAGCAGTCCTCATGGGGGCGTTTCTAATGAAAAACTGTTTTTT; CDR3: CASSPHGGVSNEKLFF
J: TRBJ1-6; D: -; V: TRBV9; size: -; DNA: TGTGCCAGCAGCGTAGCGTCCAATTCACCCCTCCACTTT; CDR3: CASSVASNSPLHF
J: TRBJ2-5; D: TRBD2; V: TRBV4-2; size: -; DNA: TGTGCCAGCAGCCAAGATCCTAGCGGGGGGGGAGAGACCCAGTACTTC; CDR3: CASSQDPSGGGETQYF
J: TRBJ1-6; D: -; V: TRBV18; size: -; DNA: TGTGCCAGCTCACCGAGGGCGGGGCAAGAGTCTAATTCACCCCTCCACTTT; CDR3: CASSPRAGQESNSPLHF
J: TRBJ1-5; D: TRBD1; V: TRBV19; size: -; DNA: TGTGCCAGTAGTATAGGGACAGGGGAAAAGCCCCAGCATTTT; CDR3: CASSIGTGEKPQHF
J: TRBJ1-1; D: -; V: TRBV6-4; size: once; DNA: TGTGCCAGCGTGGGAGAACGGAAGGACACTGAAGCTTTCTTT; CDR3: CASVGERKDTEAFF
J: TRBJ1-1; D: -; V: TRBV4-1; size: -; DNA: TGCGCCAGCAGCCAATATTCGAACAAAAAGGGGGCTGAAGCTTTCTTT; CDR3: CASSQYSNKKGAEAFF
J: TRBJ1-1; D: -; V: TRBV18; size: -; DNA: TGTGCCAGCTCACCAAAGGGAGAAGTTGCTGAAGCTTTCTTT; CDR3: CASSPKGEVAEAFF
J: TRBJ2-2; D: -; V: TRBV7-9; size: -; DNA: TGTGCCAGCAGAACCCAGGGGGGTCAGAACACCGGGGAGCTGTTTTTT; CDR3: CASRTQGGQNTGELFF
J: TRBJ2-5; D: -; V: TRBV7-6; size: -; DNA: TGTGCCAGCAGCTTAGACGGGACTCCCCTCGGCGGCCAGTACTTC; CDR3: CASSLDGTPLGGQYF
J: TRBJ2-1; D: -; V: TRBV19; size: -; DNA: TGTGCCAGTAGTATAGCACAGGGTCTCCACAATGAGCAGTTCTTC; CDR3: CASSIAQGLHNEQFF
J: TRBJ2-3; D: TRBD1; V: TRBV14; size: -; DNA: TGTGCCAGCAGCTCCGACAGGGTGGTTGGAGATACGCAGTATTTT; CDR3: CASSSDRVVGDTQYF
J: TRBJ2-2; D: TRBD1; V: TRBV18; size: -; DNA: TGTGCCAGCTCACCCAGGACAGGGAAGGGGACCGGGGAGCTGTTTTTT; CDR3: CASSPRTGKGTGELFF
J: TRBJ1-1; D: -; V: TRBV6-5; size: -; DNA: TGTGCCAGCAGTCTCGACAATGAAGCTTTCTTT; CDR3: CASSLDNEAFF
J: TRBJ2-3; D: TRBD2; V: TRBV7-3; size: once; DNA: TGTGCCAGCAGCTTAAGGGGCGGGGGGGCCGAGTATACGCAGTATTTT; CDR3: CASSLRGGGAEYTQYF
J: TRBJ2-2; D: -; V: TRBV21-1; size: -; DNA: TGTGCCAGCAGCAAAGTCTGGGGAGCGGACACCGGGGAGCTGTTTTTT; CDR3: CASSKVWGADTGELFF
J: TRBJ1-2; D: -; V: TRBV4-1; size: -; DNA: TGCGCCAGCAGCCAAGATGGTCCGAAGGGGTATGGCTACACCTTC; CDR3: CASSQDGPKGYGYTF
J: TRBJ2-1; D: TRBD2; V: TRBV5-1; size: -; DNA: TGCGCCAGCAGCTTGGAGGGACTAGCGGGGGGAGTGGGTAATGAGCAGTTCTTC; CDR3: CASSLEGLAGGVGNEQFF
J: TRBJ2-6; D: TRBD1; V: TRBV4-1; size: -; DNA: TGCGCCAGCAGCCAAGGAGTCCGGGACAGGGAGGCCAACGTCCTGACTTTC; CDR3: CASSQGVRDREANVLTF
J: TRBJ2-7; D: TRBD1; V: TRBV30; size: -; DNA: TGTGCCTGGAGTGGACCGACAGGGGTCCCTAACTTATACGAGCAGTACTTC; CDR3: CAWSGPTGVPNLYEQYF
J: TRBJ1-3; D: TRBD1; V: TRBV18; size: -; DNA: TGTGCCAGCTCACTTTTAGGGACAGATGGAAACACCATATATTTT; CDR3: CASSLLGTDGNTIYF
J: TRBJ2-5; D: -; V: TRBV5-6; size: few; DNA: TGTGCCAGCAGCTTGGGGACTTGGGCCCAGTACTTC; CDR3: CASSLGTWAQYF
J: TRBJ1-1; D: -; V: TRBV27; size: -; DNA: TGTGCCAGCAGTTACCGGGGGTCGCCGAACACTGAAGCTTTCTTT; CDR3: CASSYRGSPNTEAFF
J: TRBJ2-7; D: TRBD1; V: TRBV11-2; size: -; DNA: TGTGCCAGCAGCCCGGGACAGGGGGCCTGGGAGCAGTACTTC; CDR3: CASSPGQGAWEQYF
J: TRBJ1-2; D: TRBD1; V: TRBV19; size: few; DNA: TGTGCCAGTAGCGATAGAGGGGGCGGCTATGGCTACACCTTC; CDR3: CASSDRGGGYGYTF
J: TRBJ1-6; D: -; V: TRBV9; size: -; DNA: TGTGCCAGCAGCGCACAGGGTAGGCCACCCCTCCACTTT; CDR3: CASSAQGRPPLHF
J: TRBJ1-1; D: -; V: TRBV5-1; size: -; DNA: TGCGCCAGCAGCCTACAGGAACCGAACACTGAAGCTTTCTTT; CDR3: CASSLQEPNTEAFF
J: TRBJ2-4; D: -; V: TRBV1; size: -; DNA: TGCACCAGCAGCCAAGCGGGGTGCAGAGCCAAAAACATTCAGTACTTC; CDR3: CTSSQAGCRAKNIQYF
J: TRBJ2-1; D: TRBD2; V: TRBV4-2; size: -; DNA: TGTGCCAGCAGCCGGAGGGCTAGCGGGGGAAGAAATGAGCAGTTCTTC; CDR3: CASSRRASGGRNEQFF
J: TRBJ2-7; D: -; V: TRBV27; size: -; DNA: TGTGCCAGCAGTGAGGTCGGCAGGGGCGACGAGCAGTACTTC; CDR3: CASSEVGRGDEQYF